One and the same sample provided the 23 T cell receptor beta chains below, sequenced in a study of cytotoxic CD8 clonotypes in ibrutinib-treated CLL (dated by TCRdb to about 2021). Taken with the paper, the label for time point translates to: 24 months on ibrutinib. Library prep was done by the immunoSEQ multiplex PCR assay. The table comes from immuneACCESS by way of TCRdb, which keeps in-frame sequences with V and J called. Part of the clones is missing from these tables; in studies checked, under half for an unresolved V gene and the rest for unknown reasons. The sample records fewer than 35,000 clones, over 55% of which are singletons. The ten largest clones add up to approximately 50% of the sample. The sample consisted of PBMCs, taken after 24 months of ibrutinib treatment. Receptors originate from a human donor with chronic lymphocytic leukemia.

CDR3 amino acids: CASRSQGYEQFF. In DNA, the CDR3 is TGTGCCAGCCGGAGCCAGGGCTATGAGCAGTTCTTC. V and J are TRBV25-1 and TRBJ2-1, with TRBD1 as a possible D gene (5 bases). CDR1 MGHDK and CDR2 SYGVNS come from the germline V gene. The germline V and J ends were trimmed by 8 bases and 8 bases, with 13 bases remaining between them. CDR3 size: 12 residues.

Only one count was recorded for this clone. The chain has TRBV25-1 and TRBJ1-3; TRBD1 might be the D (6 bases). Germline V CDR1 and CDR2: MGHDK, SYGVNS. Trimming took off 6 bases at V and 4 bases at J, with 19 bases between the two ends. CDR3 size: 16 residues. CDR3 DNA: TGTGCCAGCAGCGAAGGGGGTTTGGGAGTCGGAAACACCATATATTTT. This encodes CASSEGGLGVGNTIYF.

The chain combines TRBV11-2 with TRBJ1-2, with D possibly TRBD1 on 6 matching bases. CDR1 and CDR2 (germline): SGHAT, FQNNGV. Trimming removed 7 bases from V and 4 bases from J, with 16 bases in between. The CDR3 spans 14 residues. CDR3 protein: CASTRQTDSYGYTF. The CDR3 region has the DNA TGTGCCAGCACCCGCCAGACGGACAGCTATGGCTACACCTTC.

By sample share, this clone is medium-sized. This chain connects TRBV19 to TRBJ1-5; D is unresolved. The CDR3 covers 13 residues. Trimming stripped 4 bases from V and 1 base from J, with 5 bases between. In germline, CDR1 is LNHDA, CDR2 SQIVND (reference sequence). CDR3 sequence: CASSSRSNQPQHF. The CDR3 DNA reads as TGTGCCAGTAGTAGCAGGAGCAATCAGCCCCAGCATTTT.

There are many counts of this clone. Other DNA sequences in this specimen translate into the identical CDR3. In nucleotides, the CDR3 is TGTGCCAGTAGTATTTTTGGGGAGCAGTACTTC. It translates to CASSIFGEQYF. V and J are TRBV19 and TRBJ2-7; no reliable D call. CDR3 length: 11 residues. Looked up from germline, CDR1 is LNHDA and CDR2 is SQIVND (reference sequence). V was cut by 3 bases and J by 7 bases, with 7 bases left in between.

This clone was detected only once. The CDR3 DNA reads TGTGCCAGCAGCTTGTTACCGGGGACTTCACGGAAGACCCAGTACTTC. Its protein product is CASSLLPGTSRKTQYF. V is TRBV5-6 and J is TRBJ2-5; tentatively, D is TRBD2 (6 bases). V lost 1 base and J 6 bases, leaving 19 bases between the germline ends. The CDR3 loop spans 16 amino acids. Germline V gene data show CDR1 as SGHDT and CDR2 as YYEEEE.

The V and J genes are TRBV5-1 and TRBJ2-1; D is possibly TRBD2 (7 bases). This CDR3 has 14 amino acids. The V end lost 0 bases, the J end lost 9 bases, and 13 bases lay between the germline ends. Germline CDR1 and CDR2: SGHRS and YFSETQ. CDR3 nucleotide sequence: TGCGCCAGCAGCTTGGAAGGGGGGGCTGGTGAGCAGTTCTTC. Encoded protein: CASSLEGGAGEQFF.

This clone was observed a handful of times. The chain couples TRBV2 to TRBJ2-3; unclear D gene. The V end was cut by 8 bases, the J end by 1 base, with 13 bases between. The V gene's germline CDR1 is SNHLY and CDR2 FYNNEI. This CDR3 comprises 14 residues. The CDR3 DNA reads TGTGCCAGCCGAGAACCCGGGCGCACAGATACGCAGTATTTT. As protein: CASREPGRTDTQYF.

This clone appeared once. The rearrangement uses TRBV11-3 and TRBJ2-1, with D perhaps assigned TRBD1 or TRBD2 (5 bases each). This CDR3 contains 12 residues. Germline lookup yields CDR1 SGHNT and CDR2 YENEEA. Trimming shortened V by 4 bases and J by 10 bases, and 11 bases separated the two germline ends. CDR3 sequence (DNA): TGTGCCAGCAGCTCTTTGGGGGAAGAGCAGTTCTTC. Its protein is CASSSLGEEQFF.

Ten or more counts support this clone. V and J are TRBV18 and TRBJ2-3; D gene unclear. This CDR3 is 15 amino acids long. Germline CDR1 and CDR2: KGHSH and LQKENI. The germline V and J ends were trimmed by 3 bases and 0 bases, with 10 bases remaining between them. CDR3 nucleotides: TGTGCCAGCTCACCGGGGTACGCTAGCACAGATACGCAGTATTTT. The encoded protein is CASSPGYASTDTQYF.

CDR3 sequence: CASGPQNTEAFF. The CDR3 DNA reads as TGTGCCAGCGGGCCGCAGAACACTGAAGCTTTCTTT. The rearrangement uses TRBV13 and TRBJ1-1; D gene ambiguous. This CDR3 is built from 12 residues. V lost 8 bases and J 1 base, leaving 8 bases between the germline ends. Looked up from germline, CDR1 is PRHDT and CDR2 is FYEKMQ (reference sequence).

This clone came up a few times. This chain joins TRBV30 and TRBJ2-7, with 10 positions matching TRBD1. Trimming cost V 5 bases and J 5 bases; bases outside gene matches: 0. The CDR3 consists of 11 residues. Germline CDR1 reads GTSNPN; CDR2 reads SVGIG (reference sequence). CDR3 sequence: CAWGQGDEQYF. CDR3 DNA sequence: TGTGCCTGGGGACAGGGGGACGAGCAGTACTTC.

The gene calls are TRBV5-1 and TRBJ2-7; D might be TRBD1 or TRBD2, each matching 5 bases. The CDR3 is made up of 15 amino acids. V lost 1 base and J lost 2, with 13 bases in between. Germline assignment: CDR1 SGHRS and CDR2 YFSETQ. The CDR3 DNA is TGCGCCAGCAGCTTGTTTGGGGACGGGACCTACGAGCAGTACTTC. Protein sequence: CASSLFGDGTYEQYF. Full variable domain (remainder filled in from reference TRBV5-1 and TRBJ2-7): KAGVTQTPRYLIKTRGQQVTLSCSPISGHRSVSWYQQTPGQGLQFLFEYFSETQRNKGNFPGRFSGRQFSNSRSEMNVSTLELGDSALYLCASSLFGDGTYEQYFGPGTRLTVT.

The V gene is TRBV5-1, the J gene TRBJ2-2; 12 bases map to TRBD1. J was trimmed by 6 bases and V by 4 bases; bases with no gene match: 7. CDR3 size: 16 residues. The germline CDR1 and CDR2 sequences are SGHRS and YFSETQ. The CDR3 protein is CASSSPGTGGPGELFF. The CDR3 DNA reads TGCGCCAGCAGCAGCCCCGGGACAGGGGGCCCCGGGGAGCTGTTTTTT.

The chain joins TRBV28 to TRBJ1-5; 7 nucleotides match TRBD1. There are 15 residues in the CDR3. J gave up 0 bases and V 4 bases, and 3 bases lay outside the gene matches. Germline-derived CDR1 and CDR2 are MDHEN and SYDVKM. CDR3 loop: CASSWTGRSNQPQHF. The CDR3 DNA reads as TGTGCCAGCAGTTGGACAGGCCGTAGCAATCAGCCCCAGCATTTT.

This clone was found many times. The V gene is TRBV7-9, the J gene TRBJ2-1; D call uncertain. The V gene lost 1 base and the J gene lost 9 bases, with 4 bases spanning the gap. Germline V gives CDR1 SEHNR, CDR2 FQNEAQ (reference sequence). This CDR3 has 11 residues. The CDR3 loop reads CASSLEREQFF. The CDR3, as DNA: TGTGCCAGCAGCTTAGAACGTGAGCAGTTCTTC.

This clone was observed a few times. CDR3 bases: TGTGCCAGCAGCTTAACCGGCACCGGGGAGCTGTTTTTT. Protein sequence: CASSLTGTGELFF. The rearrangement joins TRBV7-3 to TRBJ2-2; no clear D gene. Between the trimmed V and J ends, which lost 0 bases and 4 bases, there was a span of 3 bases. This CDR3 contains 13 residues. In germline, CDR1 is SGHTA, CDR2 FQGTGA.

This clone was picked up many times. The chain uses TRBV7-9 and TRBJ2-2, with D perhaps TRBD1 (5 bases). Trimming removed 10 bases at V and 11 bases at J, with 17 bases between. Germline CDR1 and CDR2: SEHNR and FQNEAQ (reference sequence). The CDR3 is 12 residues long. The CDR3 DNA sequence: TGTGCCATCCCGCTGGACACGGCAGAGCTGTTTTTT. It is translated as CAIPLDTAELFF.

This chain uses TRBV2 with TRBJ2-5; D perhaps matches TRBD2 (6 bases). V was shortened by 4 bases and J by 2 bases, with 11 bases between the two germline ends. Germline loops: CDR1 SNHLY, CDR2 FYNNEI. This CDR3 has 14 residues. CDR3 sequence: CASSALTRQETQYF. The CDR3 DNA is TGTGCCAGCAGTGCCCTGACTAGACAAGAGACCCAGTACTTC. The full variable domain, its missing parts supplied by reference TRBV2 and TRBJ2-5, is EPEVTQTPSHQVTQMGQEVILRCVPISNHLYFYWYRQILGQKVEFLVSFYNNEISEKSEIFDDQFSVERPDGSNFTLKIRSTKLEDSAMYFCASSALTRQETQYFGPGTRLLVL.

The V call is TRBV4-2, the J call TRBJ2-5; D is unresolved. The V and J ends lost 4 bases and 5 bases respectively, with 8 bases between them. Germline lookup yields CDR1 LGHNA and CDR2 YNFKEQ. The CDR3 loop spans 12 amino acids. The CDR3 DNA follows: TGTGCCAGCAGCCGCCTCGGGGAGACCCAGTACTTC. Translated: CASSRLGETQYF.

This clone has just a few counts. This chain connects TRBV5-1 to TRBJ2-3; no clear D. The ends were cut back, 0 bases at V and 2 bases at J, with 10 bases in the middle. The CDR3 runs 15 residues. The germline V gene encodes CDR1 SGHRS and CDR2 YFSETQ. This CDR3 is CASSLGVATTDTQYF. CDR3 nucleotide sequence: TGCGCCAGCAGCTTGGGAGTAGCCACCACAGATACGCAGTATTTT.

This clone was observed a handful of times. The DNA for the CDR3 is TGTGCCAGCAGGCTCCGGGACAGGGTCTACGAGCAGTACTTC. Its protein is CASRLRDRVYEQYF. The chain recombines TRBV28 with TRBJ2-7, with 9 bases lining up with TRBD1. The CDR3 has 14 residues. V was pared by 6 bases and J by 3 bases, with 6 bases of the junction left unmatched. The germline V gene encodes CDR1 MDHEN and CDR2 SYDVKM.

The chain joins TRBV18 to TRBJ2-5, with 8 bases identical to TRBD2. V shed 3 bases and J 5 bases; nucleotides not matched to a gene: 8. This CDR3 is built from 15 residues. Germline loops: CDR1 KGHSH, CDR2 LQKENI. The CDR3 here is CASSPSRREGETQYF. CDR3 sequence (DNA): TGTGCCAGCTCACCGAGCCGACGGGAGGGCGAGACCCAGTACTTC.